This TCR beta chain was sequenced in a study of T cells in localized non-small cell lung cancer. Study-wide results and limits: Clonality of T cells reached its maximum in uninvolved adjacent lung, surpassing tumor.

Generated by immunoSEQ multiplex PCR, the TCRdb table keeps only in-frame clones and is missing some. The sample carries thousands of clones, roughly 29% recorded once. CDR3 length equals 17 residues. Regarding this clone: The target antigen is unknown.

The sequence derives from a male donor aged 60 or older with stage III lung adenocarcinoma. The rearrangement uses TRBV1 and TRBJ2-1; TRBD2 is the table's D call and was not checked against the DNA. TRBV1 is described as a pseudogene. This sample comprised normal lung tissue next to the tumor, obtained before any cancer treatment. The DNA of the CDR3 is TGCGCCAGCAGCCTTTCGATACTAGCGGGAGGGCCCAATGAGCAGTTCTTC. Translation gives CASSLSILAGGPNEQFF.